This TCR beta chain was obtained from a study of T cell responses to AZD1222 COVID-19 vaccine. Study-wide findings and caveats: The study reported that nearly half of spike-specific TCRs target unmutated variant regions.

This clone came up once. The antigen remains unidentified. The V gene end was trimmed by 4 bases and the J gene end by 4 bases; junction bases not matched to a gene: 8. CDR3 size: 17 residues. Germline assignment: CDR1 MNHNS and CDR2 SASEGT. Only in-frame clones appear in the TCRdb table, and some are missing; sequencing was by immunoSEQ multiplex PCR. The data show some 200,000 clones, 85% to 95% seen once. The receptor was isolated from an adult in good health. The V call is TRBV6-1, the J call TRBJ2-6, with 9 bases fitting TRBD2. Sequencing was performed on peripheral blood, taken on day 0 of MenACWY control vaccination. The CDR3 loop is CASSGVAGDSGANVLTF. CDR3 in DNA: TGTGCCAGCAGTGGGGTAGCGGGGGACTCGGGGGCCAACGTCCTGACTTTC.